The 20 T cell receptor beta chains presented below share a single source sample, sequenced in a study of vaccination and CD4 T cells after COVID-19. This sample's treatment: approximately 11-day PBMC culture with coronavirus spike peptide pools or control peptides (ViraFEST assay). With the Oncomine TCR Beta short-read assay, DNA from cultured CD4+ T cells was sequenced. TCRdb fed the PCR reads into MiXCR, producing one record per CDR3 protein. The data show about 12,000 distinct CDR3 sequences, 45% to 55% seen once. The antigens these receptors bind are not known. Sequenced: CD4+ T cells from blood, cultured in vitro. These receptors were collected from a human donor who had recovered from COVID-19.

The genes are TRBV18 and TRBJ2-1; 9 bases agree with TRBD2. Germline V gives CDR1 KGHSH, CDR2 LQKENI. Germline trimming cut 2 bases from V and 8 bases from J; bases unmatched to any gene: 7. The CDR3 sequence is 15 residues long. In DNA form, the CDR3 reads TGTGCCAGCTCACCAGGGGTAGCGGGAGCCGATGAGCAGTTCTTC. It encodes CASSPGVAGADEQFF.

The V and J genes are TRBV7-2 and TRBJ1-5, with 7 bases matching TRBD1. The germline gives CDR1 SGHTA, CDR2 FQGNSA. The J segment lost 3 bases and the V segment lost 5 bases, leaving 7 bases of the junction unmatched. The CDR3 sequence is 15 residues long. The DNA for the CDR3 is TGTGCCAGCAGCACGGGGACAGCCATCAATCAGCCCCAGCATTTT. As protein: CASSTGTAINQPQHF.

J is TRBJ2-5 and V is TRBV20-1; TRBD2 matches 14 bases. With V trimmed by 1 base and J by 1 base, 26 bases remained unmatched. CDR1 DFQATT and CDR2 SNEGSKA come from the germline V gene (reference sequence). The CDR3 length is 24 residues. The chain's CDR3 is CSARAPRFWVEGTSGSFFQETQYF. The CDR3 coding sequence is TGCAGTGCTAGAGCCCCCCGTTTTTGGGTCGAAGGGACTAGCGGGAGTTTTTTCCAAGAGACCCAGTACTTC.

This clonotype was seen more than once but under ten times. This chain joins TRBV20-1 and TRBJ1-3; TRBD1 agrees at 8 bases. Unmatched junction bases numbered 8, after V lost 7 bases and J lost 3 bases. The CDR3 covers 14 residues. Per the germline V gene, CDR1 is DFQATT and CDR2 is SNEGSKA (reference sequence). CDR3 nucleotide sequence: TGCAGTGTTTCACAGGGGGGCAGTGGAAACACCATATATTTT. This sequence encodes CSVSQGGSGNTIYF.

The chain couples TRBV2 to TRBJ2-7; 8 nucleotides line up with TRBD1. From germline, CDR1 is SNHLY and CDR2 FYNNEI. This CDR3 comprises 14 residues. Germline trimming cut 7 bases from V and 2 bases from J; bases unmatched to any gene: 7. CDR3 DNA sequence: TGTGCCAGCAATCGGGACAGGTCTGCCTACGAGCAGTACTTC. Translating it yields CASNRDRSAYEQYF. The full variable domain, completed using reference TRBV2 and TRBJ2-7, is EPEVTQTPSHQVTQMGQEVILRCVPISNHLYFYWYRQILGQKVEFLVSFYNNEISEKSEIFDDQFSVERPDGSNFTLKIRSTKLEDSAMYFCASNRDRSAYEQYFGPGTRLTVT.

The chain employs TRBV18 and TRBJ2-2; 8 nucleotides agree with TRBD2. V gave up 4 bases and J gave up 0 bases; unmatched junction bases: 7. The CDR3 contains 17 residues. Germline CDR1 KGHSH, CDR2 LQKENI. CDR3 in DNA: TGTGCCAGCTCACGTAGCGGGATCGTTTCGAACACCGGGGAGCTGTTTTTT. It is translated as CASSRSGIVSNTGELFF.

This chain links TRBV7-6 with TRBJ2-3; TRBD2 matches at 7 bases. Per germline, CDR1 SGHVS and CDR2 FNYEAQ. The CDR3 sequence is 16 residues long. V shed 5 bases, J shed 3 bases, and the junction held 11 bases outside the gene matches. CDR3: CASSTLGGRGTDTQYF. The CDR3 DNA sequence: TGTGCCAGCAGCACCCTCGGAGGGAGGGGAACAGATACGCAGTATTTT. Supplemented by reference TRBV7-6 and TRBJ2-3, the full variable domain reads GAGVSQSPRYKVTKRGQDVALRCDPISGHVSLYWYRQALGQGPEFLTYFNYEAQQDKSGLPNDRFSAERPEGSISTLTIQRTEQRDSAMYRCASSTLGGRGTDTQYFGPGTRLTVL.

The CDR3 spells CAISGVQAPYTQYF. DNA for the CDR3: TGTGCCATCAGTGGGGTCCAGGCGCCTTATACGCAGTATTTT. The chain links TRBV10-3 to TRBJ2-3; D is undetermined. With 4 bases removed from V and 7 bases from J, the gap between germline ends came to 15 bases. Germline V gene lookup returns CDR1 ENHRY and CDR2 SYGVKD. This CDR3 spans 14 amino acids.

This rearrangement joins TRBV7-9 to TRBJ1-6; no clear D gene. This CDR3 contains 15 residues. Germline V gives CDR1 SEHNR, CDR2 FQNEAQ (reference sequence). V gave up 3 bases and J gave up 8 bases, with 14 bases separating them. The DNA for the CDR3 is TGTGCCAGCAGCTTTAGTTCCGTACCCCATTCACCCCTCCACTTT. It yields the protein CASSFSSVPHSPLHF.

The sample holds a few counts of this clonotype. The chain is built from TRBV11-2 and TRBJ2-7; possible D gene TRBD1, 6 bases. This CDR3 contains 14 residues. V was pared by 5 bases and J by 2 bases, with 13 bases between. Germline assignment: CDR1 SGHAT and CDR2 FQNNGV. Here the CDR3 reads CASSPTSGAYEQYF. The CDR3 region has the DNA TGTGCCAGCAGCCCTACGTCAGGGGCCTACGAGCAGTACTTC. Drawing the rest from reference TRBV11-2 and TRBJ2-7, the complete variable domain is EAGVAQSPRYKIIEKRQSVAFWCNPISGHATLYWYQQILGQGPKLLIQFQNNGVVDDSQLPKDRFSAERLKGVDSTLKIQPAKLEDSAVYLCASSPTSGAYEQYFGPGTRLTVT.

The CDR3 protein is CASSWDGSSNQPQHF. DNA for the CDR3: TGTGCCAGCAGTTGGGACGGATCTAGCAATCAGCCCCAGCATTTT. The gene calls are TRBV28 and TRBJ1-5, with a weak D call TRBD1 (5 bases). Deletions cut 4 bases from V and 0 bases from J, with 10 bases between. There are 15 residues in the CDR3. The germline gives CDR1 MDHEN, CDR2 SYDVKM.

The rearrangement links TRBV6-1 to TRBJ1-2, with TRBD1 matching 9 bases. The V segment lost 5 bases and the J segment 14 bases; nucleotides outside the gene matches: 9. CDR1 and CDR2 from the germline V gene are MNHNS and SASEGT. The CDR3 runs 12 residues. The CDR3 spells CASSRGQGVMTF. DNA for the CDR3: TGTGCCAGCAGTCGGGGACAGGGCGTGATGACCTTC.

The chain combines TRBV10-2 with TRBJ1-6; D perhaps matches TRBD1 (5 bases). V lost 5 bases, J lost 9 bases, and 23 bases lay in between. Per germline, CDR1 WSHSY and CDR2 SAAADI. There are 17 residues in the CDR3. As DNA, the CDR3 is TGCGCCAGCAGTCTTACGATAGGACACGACGTTGGTTCACCCCTCCACTTT. It specifies CASSLTIGHDVGSPLHF.

This clonotype has just a few counts. The chain is built from TRBV27 and TRBJ2-2; TRBD1 matches 12 bases. Germline V gene data show CDR1 as MNHEY and CDR2 as SMNVEV (reference sequence). The CDR3 sequence is 16 residues long. V shed 6 bases and J 6 bases; nucleotides not matched to a gene: 8. This CDR3 is CASSKRGQGAAGELFF. Here the CDR3 DNA reads TGTGCCAGCAGCAAAAGGGGACAGGGGGCAGCCGGGGAGCTGTTTTTT.

A few counts support this clonotype. The J gene is TRBJ1-5, the V gene TRBV20-1; D gene ambiguous. With 0 bases removed from V and 6 bases from J, the gap between germline ends came to 9 bases. Germline CDR1 reads DFQATT; CDR2 reads SNEGSKA (reference sequence). The CDR3 has 13 amino acids. CDR3: CSARDKASQPQHF. For the CDR3, the DNA is TGCAGTGCTAGAGATAAAGCCAGTCAGCCCCAGCATTTT.

This clonotype was counted between two and nine times. The chain links TRBV12-3 or TRBV12-4 to TRBJ2-7; 11 nucleotides line up with TRBD2. This CDR3 contains 14 residues. Trimming cost V 2 bases and J 9 bases; bases outside gene matches: 6. The CDR3 region is CASSLIAGGSGQYF. The CDR3 bases are TGTGCCAGCAGTTTAATAGCGGGAGGGAGTGGGCAGTACTTC.

The chain is built from TRBV5-1 and TRBJ2-5, with a possible D match to TRBD1 (6 bases). V was clipped by 4 bases and J by 2 bases, with 6 bases between them. This CDR3 contains 12 residues. CDR1 is SGHRS and CDR2 is YFSETQ in the germline V gene. In DNA, the CDR3 is TGCGCCAGCAGCAGGGGGCAAGAGACCCAGTACTTC. This gives the protein CASSRGQETQYF.

The chain uses TRBV7-9 and TRBJ2-5; perhaps D is TRBD1 or TRBD2 (5 bases each). Germline CDR1 SEHNR, CDR2 FQNEAQ (reference sequence). Trimming pared 5 bases from V and 4 bases from J, leaving 20 bases between. The CDR3 runs 16 residues. CDR3 residues: CASSLRGVRGSETQYF. For the CDR3, the DNA is TGTGCCAGCAGCCTAAGGGGTGTGAGGGGATCAGAGACCCAGTACTTC.

The chain has TRBV6-2 or TRBV6-3 and TRBJ2-7; 16 nucleotides line up with TRBD2. This CDR3 region has 16 residues. The J segment lost 2 bases and the V segment lost 2 bases, leaving 0 bases of the junction unmatched. CDR1 and CDR2 from the germline V gene are MNHEY and SVGEGT. The CDR3 DNA follows: TGTGCCAGCAGTTACGGGACTAGCGGGAGGGCCTACGAGCAGTACTTC. Its translation is CASSYGTSGRAYEQYF.

This clonotype was recorded only once. V gene TRBV10-3 combines with J gene TRBJ2-5; no clear D gene. This CDR3 is built from 12 residues. V lost 1 base, J lost 5 bases, and 5 bases lay in between. In germline, CDR1 is ENHRY, CDR2 SYGVKD. CDR3 sequence reads: CAISELGETQYF. The DNA for the CDR3 is TGTGCCATCAGTGAGTTAGGGGAGACCCAGTACTTC.